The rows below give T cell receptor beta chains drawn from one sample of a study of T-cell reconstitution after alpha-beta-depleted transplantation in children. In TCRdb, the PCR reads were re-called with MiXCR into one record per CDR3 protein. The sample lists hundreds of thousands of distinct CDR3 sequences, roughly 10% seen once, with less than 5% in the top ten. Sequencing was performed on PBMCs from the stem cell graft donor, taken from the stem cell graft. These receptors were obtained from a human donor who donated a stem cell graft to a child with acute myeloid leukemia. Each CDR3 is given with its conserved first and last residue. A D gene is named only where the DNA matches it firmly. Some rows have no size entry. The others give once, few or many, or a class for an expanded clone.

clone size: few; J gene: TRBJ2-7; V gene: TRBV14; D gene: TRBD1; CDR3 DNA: TGTGCCAGCAGCCGAAGGACAGGGAGAAGTTCCTACGAGCAGTACTTC; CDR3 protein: CASSRRTGRSSYEQYF
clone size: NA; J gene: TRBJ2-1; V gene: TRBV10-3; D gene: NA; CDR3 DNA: TGTGCCATCAGCCCGGGAGTCTTCGATGAGCAGTTCTTC; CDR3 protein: CAISPGVFDEQFF
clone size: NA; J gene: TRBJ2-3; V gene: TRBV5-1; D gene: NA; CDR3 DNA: TGCGCCAGCAGCCAGGGACACCTCACAGATACGCAGTATTTT; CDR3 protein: CASSQGHLTDTQYF
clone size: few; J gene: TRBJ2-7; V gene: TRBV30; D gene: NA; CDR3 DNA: TGTGCCTGGAGTAGGCCCTTTGAGCAGTACTTC; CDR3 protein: CAWSRPFEQYF
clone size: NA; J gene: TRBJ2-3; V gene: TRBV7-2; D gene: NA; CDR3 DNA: TGTGCCAGCAGCCAAGGGACCACTCAAGTCACAGATACGCAGTATTTT; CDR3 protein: CASSQGTTQVTDTQYF
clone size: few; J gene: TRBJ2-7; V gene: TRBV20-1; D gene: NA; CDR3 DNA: TGCAGTGCTAGAGATGGTGGGAAGGTCTGGGAGCAGTACTTC; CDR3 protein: CSARDGGKVWEQYF
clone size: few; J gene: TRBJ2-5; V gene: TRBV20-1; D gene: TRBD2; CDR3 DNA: TGCAGTGCTCCGACTAGCGGAGGCCTTGGCCAAGAGACCCAGTACTTC; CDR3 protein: CSAPTSGGLGQETQYF
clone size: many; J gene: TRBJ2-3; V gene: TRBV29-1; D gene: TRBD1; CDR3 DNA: TGCAGCGTTTTGACAGGGGATACGCAGTATTTT; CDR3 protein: CSVLTGDTQYF
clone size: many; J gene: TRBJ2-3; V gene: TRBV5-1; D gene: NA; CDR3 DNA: TGTGCCAGCAGCTTAGTTCCGAGCACAGATACGCAGTATTTT; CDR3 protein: CASSLVPSTDTQYF
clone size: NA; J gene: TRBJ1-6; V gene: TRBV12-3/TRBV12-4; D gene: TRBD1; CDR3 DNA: TGTGCCAGCTCCAAGACAGGGGGAAGGTCACCCCTCCACTTT; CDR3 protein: CASSKTGGRSPLHF
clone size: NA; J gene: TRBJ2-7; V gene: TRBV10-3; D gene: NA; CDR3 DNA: TGTGCCATCAGCCCTGGGGGGGGGCGGGGGCAGTACTTC; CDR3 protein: CAISPGGGRGQYF